This T cell receptor beta chain derives from a study of T cells after yellow fever vaccination. The study's findings and limits: Subsequent to the booster, the majority of primary-vaccination clones reappeared (around 97% CD4, 85% to 90% CD8). Abundant bulk-derived clonotypes could contaminate FACS-sorted repertoires. A limited proportion of clonotypes was detected within both the CD4 and CD8 compartments.

V trimming: 0 bases; J trimming: 0 bases; junction bases outside the gene matches: 2. Germline CDR1 DFQATT, CDR2 SNEGSKA (reference sequence). The CDR3 has 15 residues. Researchers made TCR cDNA using 5'RACE template switching, and this step added a universal primer site and UMIs. TCRdb ran MiXCR on the 5' RACE reads and lists one entry per CDR3 protein. The top ten hold 0.5% to 0.6% of the sample, which has 200,000 to 300,000 distinct CDR3 sequences, around 13% seen once. With regard to this clonotype: Its antigen is unidentified.

This clonotype originated in a man aged 25 to 40 who received the YFV17D yellow fever vaccine. The sample here was CD4+ T cells sorted from PBMCs, taken 45 days after the yellow fever booster vaccination. The chain recombines TRBV20-1 with TRBJ1-3, with 7 nucleotides matching TRBD1. CDR3 sequence reads: CSARDPGGSGNTIYF. CDR3 nucleotides: TGCAGTGCTAGAGACCCAGGGGGCTCTGGAAACACCATATATTTT.